This paragraph reports one TCR beta chain. Its antigen is not identified. This CDR3 spans 13 amino acids. V was shortened by 2 bases and J by 1 base, with 5 bases between the two germline ends. With random hexamers, 0.5 to 1 ug RNA was reverse transcribed. TCRdb independently ran MiXCR on the immunoSEQ multiplex PCR reads; one entry per CDR3 protein. The sample lists about 100,000 distinct CDR3 sequences; around 96% were seen once. High-throughput TCR beta sequencing covered peripheral CD8+ and CD4+ T cells. Purification of the CD8+ and CD4+ T cells relied on negative isolation, and TEMRA cells underwent FACS enrichment. These data belong to a study of CD8 T cells in Susac syndrome. General study points: Maximal CD8+ clonal expansion in Susac was observed within TEMRA cells and among active patients.

Sequencing used CD8+ T cells from PBMCs. The chain is built from TRBV12-3 or TRBV12-4 and TRBJ1-1; D is unresolved. The TCR sequence derives from a human donor with Susac syndrome. CDR3 in DNA: TGTGCCAGCAGTTTACCTACGAACACTGAAGCTTTCTTT. It encodes CASSLPTNTEAFF.